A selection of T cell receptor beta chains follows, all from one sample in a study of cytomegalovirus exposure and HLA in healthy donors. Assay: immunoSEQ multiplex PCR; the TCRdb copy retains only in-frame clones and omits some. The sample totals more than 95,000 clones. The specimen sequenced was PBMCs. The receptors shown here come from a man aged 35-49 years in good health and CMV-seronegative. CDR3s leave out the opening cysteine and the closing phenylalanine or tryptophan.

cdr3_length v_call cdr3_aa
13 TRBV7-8 ASSTPTGKNTEAF
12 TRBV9 ASSVSSGANVLT
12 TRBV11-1 ASSHRSGASEQF
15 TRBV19 ASSIAGQVYSNQPQH
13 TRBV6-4 ASATNLYFIYEQY
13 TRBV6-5 ASSQLTSFNNEQF
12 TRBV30 AWSGHRVQETQY
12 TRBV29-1 SVEEEGRGYEQY
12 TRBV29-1 SVEDRTTYNEQF
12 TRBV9 ASSVGGSVDTQY
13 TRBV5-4 ASSPQVNVAGELF
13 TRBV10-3 ATTLAGGPSDTQY
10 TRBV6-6 ATQNPYNEQF
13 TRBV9 ASSDDRGVNEKLF